What follows are 8 T cell receptor beta chains derived from one specimen sequenced in a study of T cells in Graves' hyperthyroidism and ophthalmopathy. Amplification targeted TCR beta CDR3 regions from RNA transcripts. First-round RT-PCR targeting the TCR CDR3 was performed with the HTBI primer set. TCRdb ran MiXCR on the multiplex PCR reads and lists one entry per CDR3 protein. This sample carries around 240,000 distinct CDR3 sequences, about 14% of them seen once, and the ten largest clones take roughly 15%. Sequencing used blood. All receptors come from a woman aged 40 to 50 with Graves' hyperthyroidism that later progressed to Graves' ophthalmopathy.

This clonotype was picked up many times. The chain joins TRBV7-8 to TRBJ1-1; D gene unclear. From germline, CDR1 is SGHVS and CDR2 FQNEAQ. V was pared by 5 bases and J by 0 bases, with 7 bases between. The CDR3 has 13 amino acids. The CDR3 DNA reads TGTGCCAGCAGCAGACGGGTGAACACTGAAGCTTTCTTT. Its protein is CASSRRVNTEAFF. Full variable domain (missing parts from reference TRBV7-8 and TRBJ1-1): GAGVSQSPRYKVAKRGQDVALRCDPISGHVSLFWYQQALGQGPEFLTYFQNEAQLDKSGLPSDRFFAERPEGSVSTLKIQRTQQEDSAVYLCASSRRVNTEAFFGQGTRLTVV.

This clonotype was picked up many times. V gene TRBV28 combines with J gene TRBJ2-6; 8 bases map to TRBD1. CDR3 length: 18 amino acids. V lost 3 bases, J lost 0 bases, and 7 bases stayed unmatched. In germline, CDR1 is MDHEN, CDR2 SYDVKM. DNA for the CDR3: TGTGCCAGCAGTTTGGTTCAGGGGGCGGCCTCTGGGGCCAACGTCCTGACTTTC. Its translation is CASSLVQGAASGANVLTF.

The table lists this clonotype with many counts. J is TRBJ1-1 and V is TRBV12-3 or TRBV12-4; D unresolved. This CDR3 is 13 amino acids long. Trimming cost V 7 bases and J 0 bases, with 9 bases left between them. The CDR3 nucleotides read TGTGCCAGCAAGAATAAGCTGAACACTGAAGCTTTCTTT. It codes for CASKNKLNTEAFF.

This clonotype has at least ten counts. This chain joins TRBV30 and TRBJ2-2, with 9 positions matching TRBD2. The CDR3 spans 16 residues. In germline, CDR1 is GTSNPN, CDR2 SVGIG (reference sequence). The ends lost 2 bases at V and 3 bases at J; junction bases unmatched: 7. The CDR3: CAWSRPIAGDTGELFF. The CDR3 DNA follows: TGTGCCTGGAGTCGCCCCATAGCGGGAGACACCGGGGAGCTGTTTTTT.

This clonotype was counted only a few times. A junction boundary mismatches the germline segment, possibly from a read error. The genes are TRBV10-1 and TRBJ2-1, with 10 nucleotides matching TRBD2. The CDR3 extends over 16 amino acids. Germline loops: CDR1 WNHNN, CDR2 SYGVQD (reference sequence). Here the CDR3 reads CASSESRLAGVHEQLF. DNA of the CDR3: TGCGCCAGCAGTGAGTCAAGGCTAGCGGGAGTACATGAGCAGCTCTTC.

The chain links TRBV29-1 to TRBJ1-2, with D perhaps TRBD1 (5 bases). Trimming took 7 bases from V and 8 from J, leaving 14 bases between them. The CDR3 has 11 amino acids. Germline V CDR1 and CDR2: SQVTM, ANQGSEA. In DNA, the CDR3 is TGCAGCGGGGGGGAGGAGGGCGGCTACACCTTC. Encoded protein: CSGGEEGGYTF.

With respect to this clonotype: A read error may explain this, as a much larger clone is one base away. The chain combines TRBV10-2 with TRBJ2-1, with 7 bases lining up with TRBD2. The CDR3 runs 16 residues. Germline CDR1 WSHSY, CDR2 SAAADI. The CDR3 DNA sequence: TGCGCCAGCAGGCGGCCTAGCGGTAGCTCCTACAATGGGCAGTTCTTC. Translating gives CASRRPSGSSYNGQFF.

This clonotype occurred many times. V gene TRBV9 combines with J gene TRBJ1-3, with no clear D. V was shortened by 0 bases and J by 4 bases, with 8 bases between the two germline ends. The CDR3 runs to 14 residues. Germline V lookup: CDR1 SGDLS, CDR2 YYNGEE. The CDR3 DNA is TGTGCCAGCAGCGTAGGCAGTGGGGGAAACACCATATATTTT. Its protein product is CASSVGSGGNTIYF.